The TCR beta chain described here comes from a study of identical twins. Each CDR3 protein gets one entry after TCRdb re-called the 5' RACE reads with MiXCR. The profile shows about 100,000 distinct CDR3 sequences, under 6.5% of them singletons. Per the germline V gene, CDR1 is SGHTA and CDR2 is FQGTGA. This CDR3 is 16 amino acids long. The ends lost 3 bases at V and 5 bases at J; junction bases unmatched: 12. Many counts were recorded for this clonotype. Sequences were obtained from memory T cells sorted from blood. The chain uses TRBV7-3 and TRBJ2-7; 8 nucleotides line up with TRBD2. The TCR originated in a woman between 50 and 59 years old in good health. The CDR3 DNA follows: TGTGCCAGCAGCTTGGACCGGGGGGGCGCTCGTAACGAGCAGTACTTC. It yields the protein CASSLDRGGARNEQYF.